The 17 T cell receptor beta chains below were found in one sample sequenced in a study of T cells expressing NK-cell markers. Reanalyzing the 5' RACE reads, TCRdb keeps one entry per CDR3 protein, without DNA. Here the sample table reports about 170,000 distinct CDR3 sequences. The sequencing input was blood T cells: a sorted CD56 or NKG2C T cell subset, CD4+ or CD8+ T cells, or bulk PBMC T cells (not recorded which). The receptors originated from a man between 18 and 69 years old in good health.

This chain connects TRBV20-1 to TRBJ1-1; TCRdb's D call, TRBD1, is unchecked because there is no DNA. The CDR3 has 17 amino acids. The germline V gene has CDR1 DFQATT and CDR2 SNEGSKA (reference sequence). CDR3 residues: CSARGLGQGLYLTEAFF.

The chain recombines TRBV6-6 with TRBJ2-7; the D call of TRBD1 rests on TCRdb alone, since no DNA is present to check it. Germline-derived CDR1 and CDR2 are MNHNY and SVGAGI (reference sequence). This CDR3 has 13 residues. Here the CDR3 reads CASSGDTNYEQYF.

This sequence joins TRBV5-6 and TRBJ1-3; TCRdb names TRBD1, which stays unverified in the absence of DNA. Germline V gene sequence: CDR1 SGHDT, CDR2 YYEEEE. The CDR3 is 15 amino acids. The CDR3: CASSLHGSRGNTIYF.

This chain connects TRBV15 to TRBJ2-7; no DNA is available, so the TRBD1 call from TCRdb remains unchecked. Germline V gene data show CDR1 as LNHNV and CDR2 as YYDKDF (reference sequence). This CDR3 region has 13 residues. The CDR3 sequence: CATSRSVDSEQYF. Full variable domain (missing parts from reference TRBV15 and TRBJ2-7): DAMVIQNPRYQVTQFGKPVTLSCSQTLNHNVMYWYQQKSSQAPKLLFHYYDKDFNNEADTPDNFQSRRPNTSFCFLDIRSPGLGDTAMYLCATSRSVDSEQYFGPGTRLTVT.

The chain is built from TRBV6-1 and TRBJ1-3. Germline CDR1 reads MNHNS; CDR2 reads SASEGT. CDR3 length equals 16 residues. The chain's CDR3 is CASSGWGTNSGNTIYF.

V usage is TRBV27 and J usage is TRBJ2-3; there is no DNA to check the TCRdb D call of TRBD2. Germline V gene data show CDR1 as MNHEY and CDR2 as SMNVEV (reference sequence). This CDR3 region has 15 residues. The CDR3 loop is CASSFSGLVADTQYF.

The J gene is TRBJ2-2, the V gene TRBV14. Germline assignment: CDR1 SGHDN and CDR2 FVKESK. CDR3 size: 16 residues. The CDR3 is CASSQENIDRSGELFF.

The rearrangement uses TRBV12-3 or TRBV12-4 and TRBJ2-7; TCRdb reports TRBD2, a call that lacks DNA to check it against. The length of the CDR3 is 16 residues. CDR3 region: CASSLEGLGSGFEQYF.

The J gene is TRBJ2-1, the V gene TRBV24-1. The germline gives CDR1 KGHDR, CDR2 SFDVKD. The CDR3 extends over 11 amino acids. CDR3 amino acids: CATSAGWEQFF.

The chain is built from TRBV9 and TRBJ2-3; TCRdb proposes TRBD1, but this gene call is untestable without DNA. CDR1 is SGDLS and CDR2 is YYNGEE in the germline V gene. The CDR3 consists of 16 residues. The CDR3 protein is CASSRGQGSSTDTQYF.

The CDR3 reads CASSVEAAVNSGELFF. The chain employs TRBV9 and TRBJ2-2; TCRdb calls TRBD2, which cannot be checked without DNA. The CDR3 contains 16 residues. Germline V gives CDR1 SGDLS, CDR2 YYNGEE.

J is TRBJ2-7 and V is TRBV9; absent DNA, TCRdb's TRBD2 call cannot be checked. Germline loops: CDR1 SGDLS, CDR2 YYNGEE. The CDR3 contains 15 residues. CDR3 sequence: CASSVSSGGEYEQYF.

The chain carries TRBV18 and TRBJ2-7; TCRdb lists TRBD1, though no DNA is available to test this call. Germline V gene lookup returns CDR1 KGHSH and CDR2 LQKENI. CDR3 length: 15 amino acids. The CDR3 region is CASSPPPGQGKEQYF.

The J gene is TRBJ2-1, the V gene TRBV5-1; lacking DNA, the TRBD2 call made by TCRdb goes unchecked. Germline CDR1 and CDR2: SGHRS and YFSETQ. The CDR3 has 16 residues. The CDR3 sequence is CASSLIIQTTNSEQFF.

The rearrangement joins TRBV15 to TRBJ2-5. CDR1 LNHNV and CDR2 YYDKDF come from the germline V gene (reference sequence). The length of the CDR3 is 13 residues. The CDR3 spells CATRQGVWETQYF.

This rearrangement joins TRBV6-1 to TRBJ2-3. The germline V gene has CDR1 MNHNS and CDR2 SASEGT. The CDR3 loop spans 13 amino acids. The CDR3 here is CASSRTGTDTQYF.

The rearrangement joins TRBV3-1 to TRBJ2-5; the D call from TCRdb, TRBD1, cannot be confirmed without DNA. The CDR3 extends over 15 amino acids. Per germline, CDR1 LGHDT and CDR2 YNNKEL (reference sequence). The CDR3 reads CASSPTGRTQETQYF.